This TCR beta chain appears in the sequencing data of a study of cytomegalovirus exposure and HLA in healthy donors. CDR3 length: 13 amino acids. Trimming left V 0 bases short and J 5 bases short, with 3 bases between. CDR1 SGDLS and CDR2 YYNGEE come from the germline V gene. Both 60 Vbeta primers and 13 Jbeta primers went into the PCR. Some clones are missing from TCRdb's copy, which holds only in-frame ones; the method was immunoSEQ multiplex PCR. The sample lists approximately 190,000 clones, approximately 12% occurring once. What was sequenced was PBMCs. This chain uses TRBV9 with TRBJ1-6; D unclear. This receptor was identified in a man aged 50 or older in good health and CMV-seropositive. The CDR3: CASSVVDNSPLHF. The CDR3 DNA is TGTGCCAGCAGCGTAGTCGATAATTCACCCCTCCACTTT.